The rows below give T cell receptor beta chains drawn from one sample of a study of blood T cells in healthy people across ages. TCRdb re-derived calls from the 5' RACE reads in MiXCR, one entry per CDR3 protein. This table has 1.5 million to 2 million distinct CDR3 sequences, roughly 52% appearing once. The material sequenced was blood. The receptors originated from a woman in her thirties or forties in good health. Both conserved end residues are trimmed from each CDR3. Not all rows give a size; the values are once, few, many and, for expanded clones, a class.

J gene: TRBJ2-7; clone size: few; V gene: TRBV6-5; CDR3 protein: ASKGGGRSSYEQY
J gene: TRBJ2-7; clone size: many; V gene: TRBV20-1; CDR3 protein: SARGWGAYEQY
J gene: TRBJ1-5; clone size: NA; V gene: TRBV20-1; CDR3 protein: SARDRGQGTQPQH
J gene: TRBJ1-2; clone size: NA; V gene: TRBV7-9; CDR3 protein: ASSLLWDRVRGYT
J gene: TRBJ2-5; clone size: NA; V gene: TRBV29-1; CDR3 protein: SVGGTSGGETQY
J gene: TRBJ2-3; clone size: NA; V gene: TRBV14; CDR3 protein: ASSHVRRGILAQY
J gene: NA; clone size: NA; V gene: TRBV4-3; CDR3 protein: ASSQEIGSYEQY
J gene: TRBJ2-3; clone size: NA; V gene: TRBV5-1; CDR3 protein: ASSLTGDGTGTQY
J gene: TRBJ1-2; clone size: NA; V gene: TRBV29-1; CDR3 protein: SVDKAGVGGYT
J gene: TRBJ2-5; clone size: few; V gene: TRBV20-1; CDR3 protein: SARPIQGLETQY
J gene: TRBJ2-5; clone size: NA; V gene: TRBV7-9; CDR3 protein: ASSPTGGDLFWETQY
J gene: TRBJ2-3; clone size: NA; V gene: TRBV6-1; CDR3 protein: ASSEEVADTQY
J gene: TRBJ2-7; clone size: NA; V gene: TRBV20-1; CDR3 protein: SAPGRLAGFNYEQY
J gene: TRBJ2-3; clone size: NA; V gene: TRBV6-5; CDR3 protein: ASSYEEGARTGDADTQY
J gene: TRBJ2-3; clone size: NA; V gene: TRBV7-2; CDR3 protein: ASSNPLAGGPSNTQY
J gene: TRBJ1-4; clone size: few; V gene: TRBV7-9; CDR3 protein: ASSPPGTSNEKLF
J gene: TRBJ1-2; clone size: NA; V gene: TRBV7-9; CDR3 protein: ASAPQGVGGYT
J gene: TRBJ2-3; clone size: NA; V gene: TRBV13; CDR3 protein: ASSSGLAGSPDTQY
J gene: TRBJ1-2; clone size: few; V gene: TRBV10-3; CDR3 protein: AISEPDESNYGYT
J gene: TRBJ2-5; clone size: NA; V gene: TRBV7-2; CDR3 protein: ASRKPEGAGVQETQY
J gene: TRBJ1-5; clone size: NA; V gene: TRBV3-1; CDR3 protein: ASSGRHSNQPQH
J gene: TRBJ2-7; clone size: once; V gene: TRBV7-2; CDR3 protein: ASSFGRSSGEQY
J gene: TRBJ2-3; clone size: many; V gene: TRBV7-9; CDR3 protein: ASSFGTGGVDTQY
J gene: TRBJ2-4; clone size: few; V gene: TRBV7-2; CDR3 protein: ASSTRLAGAGIAKNIQY
J gene: TRBJ1-2; clone size: once; V gene: TRBV4-1; CDR3 protein: ASSQALSSGYT
J gene: NA; clone size: NA; V gene: TRBV6-1; CDR3 protein: ASSDRRSYNEQY
J gene: TRBJ2-4; clone size: NA; V gene: TRBV6-5; CDR3 protein: ASRDRLAGNIQY
J gene: TRBJ1-6; clone size: NA; V gene: TRBV12-3/TRBV12-4; CDR3 protein: ASSFDSGRPLH
J gene: TRBJ1-5; clone size: once; V gene: TRBV20-1; CDR3 protein: SARDPRQNQPQH
J gene: TRBJ2-3; clone size: few; V gene: TRBV27; CDR3 protein: ASSTLAGEGTQY
J gene: TRBJ2-3; clone size: NA; V gene: TRBV7-2; CDR3 protein: ASSSQGSGWGTDAQY
J gene: TRBJ2-7; clone size: few; V gene: TRBV6-2/TRBV6-3; CDR3 protein: ASSYPRVDQY
J gene: TRBJ2-1; clone size: NA; V gene: TRBV7-2; CDR3 protein: ASSLRNDGREF
J gene: TRBJ1-2; clone size: NA; V gene: TRBV28; CDR3 protein: ASSGDREGNYGYT
J gene: TRBJ2-5; clone size: once; V gene: TRBV7-2; CDR3 protein: ASSLATGTETQY
J gene: TRBJ2-3; clone size: NA; V gene: TRBV7-2; CDR3 protein: ASSLAYSPDTQY
J gene: TRBJ2-1; clone size: few; V gene: TRBV6-5; CDR3 protein: ASRPTSGVYNEQF
J gene: TRBJ2-7; clone size: few; V gene: TRBV7-2; CDR3 protein: ASSLGGQVGEQY
J gene: TRBJ2-5; clone size: NA; V gene: TRBV5-1; CDR3 protein: ASSPFGGAVETQY
J gene: TRBJ2-6; clone size: NA; V gene: TRBV24-1; CDR3 protein: ATGRSGANVLT
J gene: TRBJ1-1; clone size: NA; V gene: TRBV2; CDR3 protein: ANSVYGFDGHLTEAF
J gene: TRBJ2-1; clone size: few; V gene: TRBV9; CDR3 protein: ASIQAGPSYNEQF
J gene: TRBJ2-3; clone size: few; V gene: TRBV12-3/TRBV12-4; CDR3 protein: ASSFADDTDTQY
J gene: TRBJ2-5; clone size: NA; V gene: TRBV5-1; CDR3 protein: ASSLGGRGRGETQY
J gene: TRBJ2-3; clone size: NA; V gene: TRBV6-1; CDR3 protein: ASSEQTGARDTQY
J gene: TRBJ1-4; clone size: NA; V gene: TRBV20-1; CDR3 protein: SAWRQVQF